These 18 T cell receptor beta chains share one sample of origin, sequenced in a study of CD8+ T cells in alopecia areata (dated by TCRdb to 2016 to 2019). Libraries were built with the immunoSEQ multiplex PCR assay. RNA was extracted from all samples and reverse transcribed into cDNA as template for TCR sequencing. In its TCRdb copy, this immuneACCESS table keeps in-frame sequences only and misses some clones. Where compared with another copy, unresolved V genes explain less than half of these, and the others have no known cause. The sample contains about 64,000 clones, 44% of them found a single time. The leading ten clones occupy around 54% of the sample. Specimen: NKG2D-low CD8+ T cells sorted from blood. This sample's cell subset or site label indicates: sorted CD8+ NKG2D-low blood T cells. Every receptor here comes from a human donor with alopecia areata.

The chain joins TRBV29-1 to TRBJ1-2; a weak D match, TRBD1 (6 bases). CDR1 is SQVTM and CDR2 is ANQGSEA in the germline V gene. V lost 5 bases to trimming and J lost 3 bases, with 10 bases between them. The length of the CDR3 is 12 residues. The CDR3 loop reads CSVLQGDYGYTF. In nucleotides, the CDR3 is TGCAGCGTTTTACAGGGTGACTATGGCTACACCTTC.

This clone was found a few times. The CDR3 loop reads CASRTRGYSNQPQHF. Here the CDR3 DNA reads TGTGCCAGCAGAACCAGAGGATATAGCAATCAGCCCCAGCATTTT. The rearrangement links TRBV2 to TRBJ1-5; D ambiguous. V was shortened by 6 bases and J by 0 bases, with 12 bases between the two germline ends. Per germline, CDR1 SNHLY and CDR2 FYNNEI. The CDR3 is 15 amino acids.

The chain couples TRBV7-9 to TRBJ2-7; D unresolved. Germline-derived CDR1 and CDR2 are SEHNR and FQNEAQ (reference sequence). V dropped 4 bases and J dropped 4 bases, with 11 bases sitting between them. The CDR3 contains 13 residues. In nucleotides, the CDR3 is TGTGCCAGCAGCTCCCCTACCAGTTACGAGCAGTACTTC. Translated, it gives CASSSPTSYEQYF. The full variable domain, with the rest looked up from reference TRBV7-9 and TRBJ2-7, is DTGVSQNPRHKITKRGQNVTFRCDPISEHNRLYWYRQTLGQGPEFLTYFQNEAQLEKSRLLSDRFSAERPKGSFSTLEIQRTEQGDSAMYLCASSSPTSYEQYFGPGTRLTVT.

This clone was observed a handful of times. The genes are TRBV4-1 and TRBJ2-7, with TRBD2 matching 10 bases. V was pared by 4 bases and J by 2 bases, with 8 bases of the junction left unmatched. The CDR3 sequence is 16 residues long. Germline CDR1 reads MGHRA; CDR2 reads YSYEKL. The CDR3 region is CASSLRTSGRTYEQYF. The DNA of the CDR3 is TGCGCCAGCAGCCTCCGGACTAGCGGAAGAACCTACGAGCAGTACTTC.

This chain joins TRBV2 and TRBJ2-3; D is uncertain. This CDR3 is 16 amino acids long. V was pared by 3 bases and J by 0 bases, with 13 bases between. Germline CDR1 reads SNHLY; CDR2 reads FYNNEI. CDR3 DNA sequence: TGTGCCAGCAGTGATCCCGCCGAGACGAGCACAGATACGCAGTATTTT. Translation: CASSDPAETSTDTQYF.

J is TRBJ1-1 and V is TRBV25-1; possible D gene TRBD1, 5 bases. This CDR3 region has 12 residues. The V gene's germline CDR1 is MGHDK and CDR2 SYGVNS. Trimming shortened V by 7 bases and J by 5 bases, and 11 bases separated the two germline ends. The DNA for the CDR3 is TGTGCCAGCAAGATGGGGGTGACTGAAGCTTTCTTT. As protein: CASKMGVTEAFF. Using reference TRBV25-1 and TRBJ1-1 for the parts outside the CDR3, the full variable domain is EADIYQTPRYLVIGTGKKITLECSQTMGHDKMYWYQQDPGMELHLIHYSYGVNSTEKGDLSSESTVSRIRTEHFPLTLESARPSHTSQYLCASKMGVTEAFFGQGTRLTVV.

This clone turned up a few times. The V gene is TRBV28, the J gene TRBJ1-1, with D tentatively TRBD1 (5 bases). The CDR3 runs 15 residues. Germline V gives CDR1 MDHEN, CDR2 SYDVKM. Trimming cost V 6 bases and J 3 bases, with 17 bases left between them. The CDR3 DNA sequence: TGTGCCAGCAGAACAGGTTACGGCGAGGACACTGAAGCTTTCTTT. Translating it yields CASRTGYGEDTEAFF.

The chain is built from TRBV7-9 and TRBJ1-1; D gene unclear. V gave up 1 base and J gave up 8 bases, with 5 bases separating them. Germline CDR1 SEHNR, CDR2 FQNEAQ (reference sequence). The CDR3 runs 11 residues. In nucleotides, the CDR3 is TGTGCCAGCAGCTTAGGCAGGGAAGCTTTCTTT. Amino acid sequence: CASSLGREAFF.

The chain joins TRBV11-2 to TRBJ2-7, with 9 bases fitting TRBD1. This CDR3 spans 14 amino acids. Germline CDR1 reads SGHAT; CDR2 reads FQNNGV. V shed 3 bases and J 4 bases; nucleotides not matched to a gene: 4. CDR3 loop: CASSFGQGPYEQYF. In DNA form, the CDR3 reads TGTGCCAGCAGCTTCGGACAGGGGCCGTACGAGCAGTACTTC.

The chain is built from TRBV5-4 and TRBJ2-7; D is undetermined. Trimming cost V 7 bases and J 0 bases, with 14 bases left between them. The CDR3 consists of 14 residues. CDR1 and CDR2 from the germline V gene are SGHNT and YYREEE (reference sequence). In nucleotides, the CDR3 is TGTGCCAGCTCAGTTGGGTCGGGCTCCTACGAGCAGTACTTC. Protein: CASSVGSGSYEQYF.

This clone was counted between two and nine times. This chain's CDR3 is CASSFGQATYEQYF. CDR3 bases: TGTGCCAGCTCATTTGGACAGGCCACCTACGAGCAGTACTTC. The rearrangement joins TRBV18 to TRBJ2-7; TRBD1 matches at 7 bases. The V segment lost 5 bases and the J segment 2 bases; nucleotides outside the gene matches: 6. Germline V gene data show CDR1 as KGHSH and CDR2 as LQKENI. CDR3 size: 14 residues.

The chain uses TRBV12-5 and TRBJ1-1; possibly TRBD1 for D (5 bases). Trimming pared 5 bases from V and 7 bases from J, leaving 14 bases between. Germline V gene lookup returns CDR1 LGHNT and CDR2 FRNRAP. This CDR3 has 13 residues. CDR3 loop: CASGPSPGVEAFF. The CDR3, as DNA: TGTGCTAGTGGTCCATCTCCGGGGGTTGAAGCTTTCTTT.

The chain employs TRBV29-1 and TRBJ2-1, with 7 bases fitting TRBD1. Trimming removed 0 bases from V and 9 bases from J; junction bases left unmatched: 5. The CDR3 contains 13 residues. Per the germline V gene, CDR1 is SQVTM and CDR2 is ANQGSEA. The CDR3: CSVEETGFGEQFF. The CDR3 nucleotides are TGCAGCGTTGAAGAGACAGGGTTTGGTGAGCAGTTCTTC.

In its sample, this clone is medium-sized. The chain uses TRBV4-2 and TRBJ2-5, with TRBD1 identical over 7 bases. J gave up 0 bases and V 4 bases, and 2 bases lay outside the gene matches. Germline V CDR1 and CDR2: LGHNA, YNFKEQ. The CDR3 totals 14 residues. CDR3 in DNA: TGTGCCAGCAGCCCTGGGACAGACCAAGAGACCCAGTACTTC. It encodes CASSPGTDQETQYF.

This clone was detected only a few times. The chain combines TRBV29-1 with TRBJ2-7, with D possibly TRBD2 on 5 matching bases. This CDR3 is built from 11 residues. Germline V gives CDR1 SQVTM, CDR2 ANQGSEA. V lost 4 bases and J lost 4, with 8 bases in between. CDR3: CSVVGGYEQYF. DNA for the CDR3: TGCAGCGTTGTAGGCGGGTACGAGCAGTACTTC.

The chain recombines TRBV6-5 with TRBJ2-2; D is possibly TRBD1 (6 bases). This CDR3 region has 15 residues. The germline gives CDR1 MNHEY, CDR2 SVGAGI. With 10 bases removed from V and 7 bases from J, the gap between germline ends came to 22 bases. The CDR3 here is CATYTGTSRYGELFF. CDR3 DNA sequence: TGTGCCACGTACACCGGGACATCCCGGTACGGGGAGCTGTTTTTT.

This clone came up a few times. This chain uses TRBV4-3 with TRBJ2-1, with D perhaps matching TRBD1 (5 bases). The CDR3 is 14 amino acids. Trimming took off 0 bases at V and 8 bases at J, with 11 bases between the two ends. From germline, CDR1 is LGHNA and CDR2 YSLEER. The CDR3 sequence: CASSQEDNLDEQFF. CDR3 nucleotides: TGCGCCAGCAGCCAAGAGGACAACCTGGATGAGCAGTTCTTC.

The rearrangement links TRBV19 to TRBJ2-1; D gene unclear. The CDR3 has 11 residues. Germline V lookup: CDR1 LNHDA, CDR2 SQIVND (reference sequence). Trimming took off 6 bases at V and 6 bases at J, with 6 bases between the two ends. CDR3 in DNA: TGTGCCAGTAGATTCGGCAATGAGCAGTTCTTC. Amino acids: CASRFGNEQFF.